The clone carrying this TCR beta chain was picked up a small number of times. The antigen remains unidentified. These data belong to a study of T-cell memory formation after mild COVID-19. Study background: There were largely donor-specific TCR clusters. Study conclusions and caveats: Day 15 to 85 contractors were CD4/CD8 balanced; later expanders leaned CD4+.

Constant-segment-primed 5'RACE gave TCR alpha and TCR beta cDNA libraries with sample barcodes and UMIs. A single record per CDR3 protein comes from TCRdb applying MiXCR to the 5' RACE reads. The repertoire includes around 530,000 distinct CDR3 sequences, less than 25% of them detected once, and about 8.2% sits in the top ten. Per the germline V gene, CDR1 is GTSNPN and CDR2 is SVGIG (reference sequence). The CDR3 is 15 amino acids. V was shortened by 0 bases and J by 4 bases, with 10 bases between the two germline ends. Sequenced: PBMCs or a T cell subset sorted from them (not recorded which). The TCR originated in an adult woman who had mild COVID-19 (a few samples of this study predate the infection). Cell type and time point are not known. This chain joins TRBV30 and TRBJ2-6; D call uncertain. The CDR3 sequence: CAWSVHLPGANVLTF. In nucleotides, the CDR3 is TGTGCCTGGAGTGTTCATTTACCCGGGGCCAACGTCCTGACTTTC.